This T cell receptor beta chain originates from a study of T cells in localized non-small cell lung cancer. This table comes from immunoSEQ multiplex PCR, and its TCRdb copy is limited to in-frame clones, with some not included. This sample has tens of thousands of clones, with about nine tenths found just once. CDR1 is KGHSH, CDR2 LQKENI, per germline. Trimming pared 0 bases from V and 7 bases from J, leaving 19 bases between. This CDR3 region has 16 residues. This sequence originates from a male donor at least 60 years old with stage III squamous cell lung carcinoma. The sample was peripheral blood, taken before any cancer treatment. V gene TRBV18 combines with J gene TRBJ2-7; possible D gene TRBD2, 6 bases. CDR3 sequence (DNA): TGTGCCAGCTCACCACCGGCGGCGGGCTTGGGGGGAGAGCAGTACTTC. It encodes CASSPPAAGLGGEQYF.